The clone carrying this TCR beta chain was detected only once. Other DNA sequences in the sample encode the same CDR3. These data originate in a study of blood T cell repertoires in COVID-19. The table came from immunoSEQ multiplex PCR; TCRdb's copy has only in-frame clones and leaves some out. Seen here are around 240,000 clones, around four fifths observed once, and the top ten hold 1.5% to 2%. V lost 1 base and J lost 7; bases outside the gene matches: 4. The CDR3 is 14 amino acids. The germline CDR1 and CDR2 sequences are MGHRA and YSYEKL. Sequencing was done on a sample of peripheral blood. The gene calls are TRBV4-1 and TRBJ1-5; 7 nucleotides agree with TRBD1. This TCR derives from a woman older than 75 with acute or convalescent COVID-19. CDR3 DNA: TGCGCCAGCAGCCAAGGACAGGGAGGACAGCCCCAGCATTTT. This translates into CASSQGQGGQPQHF.